This entry lists 12 T cell receptor beta chains sequenced from one sample in a study of blood T cell repertoires in COVID-19. The method was immunoSEQ multiplex PCR; TCRdb's version includes in-frame clones alone and lacks a portion of them. The sample includes 130,000 or so clones, about 86% of them seen just once. Material for sequencing was PBMCs or T cells enriched from blood (not recorded which). All receptors come from a man between 50 and 59 years old who had recovered from COVID-19.

This clone was detected once. This chain links TRBV4-1 with TRBJ2-7, with 7 nucleotides matching TRBD1. This CDR3 has 14 residues. Germline CDR1 reads MGHRA; CDR2 reads YSYEKL. Trimming at V came to 1 base and at J to 5 bases, leaving 5 bases not matched to a gene. For the CDR3, the DNA is TGCGCCAGCAGCCAAGGCAGGGGGATCAACGAGCAGTACTTC. This gives the protein CASSQGRGINEQYF.

The chain uses TRBV10-2 and TRBJ1-6; D is undetermined. In germline, CDR1 is WSHSY, CDR2 SAAADI. V dropped 4 bases and J dropped 5 bases, with 9 bases sitting between them. The CDR3 loop spans 14 amino acids. DNA for the CDR3: TGCGCCAGCAGTGCAACAGCGGATAATTCACCCCTCCACTTT. Its translation: CASSATADNSPLHF.

V gene TRBV6-4 combines with J gene TRBJ2-7; 7 nucleotides match TRBD1. CDR1 MRHNA and CDR2 SNTAGT come from the germline V gene. The CDR3 covers 13 residues. The trim removed 3 bases at V and 6 bases at J, leaving 5 bases unmatched. This CDR3 is CASSEYRGTEQYF. CDR3 coding DNA: TGTGCCAGCAGTGAATACAGGGGTACCGAGCAGTACTTC.

The gene calls are TRBV24-1 and TRBJ2-7, with 7 positions matching TRBD2. The length of the CDR3 is 15 residues. The germline V gene has CDR1 KGHDR and CDR2 SFDVKD. J lost 5 bases, V lost 1 base, and 7 bases had no gene match. CDR3 region: CATSDFRAGVDEQYF. In DNA form, the CDR3 reads TGTGCCACCAGTGATTTCCGCGCGGGGGTGGACGAGCAGTACTTC.

The chain is built from TRBV9 and TRBJ2-2, with D possibly matching TRBD2 (7 bases). Germline lookup yields CDR1 SGDLS and CDR2 YYNGEE. Trimming left V 0 bases short and J 4 bases short, with 13 bases between. The CDR3 extends over 16 amino acids. The DNA for the CDR3 is TGTGCCAGCAGCGTAGCTCCGGGGGGCGCCACCGGGGAGCTGTTTTTT. This codes for CASSVAPGGATGELFF. The whole variable domain, filled in from reference TRBV9 and TRBJ2-2, reads DSGVTQTPKHLITATGQRVTLRCSPRSGDLSVYWYQQSLDQGLQFLIQYYNGEERAKGNILERFSAQQFPDLHSELNLSSLELGDSALYFCASSVAPGGATGELFFGEGSRLTVL.

The chain employs TRBV6-5 and TRBJ1-2; 7 bases are a match to TRBD1. Trimming at V came to 6 bases and at J to 0 bases, leaving 7 bases not matched to a gene. The CDR3 is 15 residues long. CDR1 is MNHEY, CDR2 SVGAGI, per germline. CDR3 loop: CASRPTGDPNYGYTF. The CDR3 nucleotides read TGTGCCAGCAGACCCACAGGGGATCCTAACTATGGCTACACCTTC.

The chain links TRBV4-2 to TRBJ1-6, with no clear D. Trimming shortened V by 2 bases and J by 0 bases, and 17 bases separated the two germline ends. The germline V gene encodes CDR1 LGHNA and CDR2 YNFKEQ. The CDR3 loop spans 19 amino acids. CDR3: CASSQPQATGSSYNSPLHF. The CDR3 DNA follows: TGTGCCAGCAGCCAACCCCAAGCGACGGGGAGCTCCTATAATTCACCCCTCCACTTT.

The chain recombines TRBV6-5 with TRBJ1-5, with a tentative D call TRBD1 (5 bases). The germline V and J ends were trimmed by 6 bases and 5 bases, with 14 bases remaining between them. This CDR3 spans 14 amino acids. CDR1 MNHEY and CDR2 SVGAGI come from the germline V gene. CDR3 loop: CASSRAGGHQPQHF. The CDR3 nucleotides are TGTGCCAGCAGCCGTGCGGGGGGTCATCAGCCCCAGCATTTT.

The chain employs TRBV27 and TRBJ2-3, with D possibly TRBD2 on 5 matching bases. The germline gives CDR1 MNHEY, CDR2 SMNVEV (reference sequence). CDR3 size: 17 residues. Trimming removed 4 bases at V and 1 base at J, with 18 bases between. CDR3 DNA sequence: TGTGCCAGCAGTTCCACCGGACTGGACTCTGGCACAGATACGCAGTATTTT. Translation: CASSSTGLDSGTDTQYF.

This rearrangement joins TRBV30 to TRBJ1-1; weak D call: TRBD1 (6 bases). Looked up from germline, CDR1 is GTSNPN and CDR2 is SVGIG (reference sequence). This CDR3 region has 14 residues. With 2 bases removed from V and 3 bases from J, the gap between germline ends came to 13 bases. As DNA, the CDR3 is TGTGCCTGGAGTCAACCCTGGGGGCACACTGAAGCTTTCTTT. Residues: CAWSQPWGHTEAFF.

This chain links TRBV30 with TRBJ1-4; a possible D gene is TRBD1 (5 bases). The CDR3 loop spans 13 amino acids. V lost 3 bases, J lost 7 bases, and 12 bases lay in between. Germline V gene sequence: CDR1 GTSNPN, CDR2 SVGIG (reference sequence). The CDR3 loop is CAWSGRQFEKLFF. The DNA of the CDR3 is TGTGCCTGGAGCGGTAGACAGTTTGAAAAACTGTTTTTT.

The J gene is TRBJ2-3, the V gene TRBV7-2; perhaps TRBD2 as D (6 bases). This CDR3 comprises 17 residues. Trimming took 1 base from V and 1 from J, leaving 15 bases between them. Germline CDR1 is SGHTA and CDR2 is FQGNSA. CDR3 loop: CASSLGFAGTRTDTQYF. The DNA of the CDR3 is TGTGCCAGCAGCTTAGGGTTTGCGGGGACCCGCACAGATACGCAGTATTTT.